The 12 T cell receptor beta chains reported below all come from one sample, sequenced in a study of blood T cell repertoires in COVID-19. The method was immunoSEQ multiplex PCR; TCRdb's version includes in-frame clones alone and lacks a portion of them. The repertoire holds 25,000 to 35,000 clones, with around 80% as singletons. The sequenced sample was peripheral blood. The receptors originated from an elderly woman with acute or convalescent COVID-19.

V gene TRBV10-1 combines with J gene TRBJ2-7, with D possibly matching TRBD1 (6 bases). Germline V gene sequence: CDR1 WNHNN, CDR2 SYGVQD (reference sequence). Trimming stripped 6 bases from V and 3 bases from J, with 15 bases between. The CDR3 covers 14 residues. CDR3 sequence (DNA): TGCGCCAGCAGCAAGGACAGTTCGAGCTACGAGCAGTACTTC. Translated: CASSKDSSSYEQYF.

The V call is TRBV11-2, the J call TRBJ1-5, with D maybe TRBD1 (5 bases). The CDR3 spans 14 residues. V was cut by 2 bases and J by 2 bases, with 7 bases left in between. CDR1 is SGHAT and CDR2 is FQNNGV in the germline V gene. The CDR3 here is CASSLQGRNQPQHF. Here the CDR3 DNA reads TGTGCCAGCAGCTTACAGGGCCGCAATCAGCCCCAGCATTTT.

This chain joins TRBV7-9 and TRBJ1-1; TRBD1 might be the D (5 bases). V lost 5 bases and J lost 4, with 11 bases in between. CDR1 is SEHNR, CDR2 FQNEAQ, per germline (reference sequence). The CDR3 consists of 13 residues. CDR3 in amino acids: CASSAGTATEAFF. Written as DNA, the CDR3 is TGTGCCAGCAGCGCGGGGACGGCCACTGAAGCTTTCTTT.

The chain combines TRBV6-2 or TRBV6-3 with TRBJ2-3, with a weak D call TRBD2 (6 bases). Germline CDR1 MNHEY, CDR2 SVGEGT. The CDR3 contains 14 residues. The V end was cut by 0 bases, the J end by 5 bases, with 9 bases between. CDR3 sequence (DNA): TGTGCCAGCAGTTACTCCGGGAGTAAAGATACGCAGTATTTT. Protein: CASSYSGSKDTQYF.

This chain connects TRBV19 to TRBJ2-7; a weak D match, TRBD1 (6 bases). The CDR3 is made up of 14 amino acids. Germline CDR1 LNHDA, CDR2 SQIVND (reference sequence). Trimming left V 4 bases short and J 3 bases short, with 13 bases between. The CDR3 sequence is CASSSRDTFYEQYF. Here the CDR3 DNA reads TGTGCCAGTAGTAGCCGGGACACTTTCTACGAGCAGTACTTC.

CDR3 bases: TGTGCCAGCAGCTTGGTAACAGTTCCGCATGGCTACACCTTC. Translating it yields CASSLVTVPHGYTF. This sequence joins TRBV5-6 and TRBJ1-2; D gene unclear. The CDR3 is 14 residues long. Germline CDR1 is SGHDT and CDR2 is YYEEEE. Trimming cost V 0 bases and J 6 bases, with 12 bases left between them.

CDR3 in DNA: TGTGCCAGCAGCTTACTAGGACAGCCGTCCCTGAATTCACCCCTCCACTTT. Its translation is CASSLLGQPSLNSPLHF. The chain carries TRBV7-9 and TRBJ1-6, with D possibly being TRBD1 (6 bases). The CDR3 has 17 residues. Germline V gene lookup returns CDR1 SEHNR and CDR2 FQNEAQ (reference sequence). V shed 2 bases and J shed 7 bases, with 18 bases lying between them.

This clone was observed a single time. The rearrangement joins TRBV30 to TRBJ1-4; D is undetermined. V gave up 2 bases and J gave up 8 bases, with 9 bases separating them. The germline gives CDR1 GTSNPN, CDR2 SVGIG (reference sequence). The CDR3 extends over 12 amino acids. CDR3 in DNA: TGTGCCTGGAGTCCGCTGAGGGAAAAACTGTTTTTT. Its protein product is CAWSPLREKLFF. Full variable domain (missing parts from reference TRBV30 and TRBJ1-4): SQTIHQWPATLVQPVGSPLSLECTVEGTSNPNLYWYRQAAGRGLQLLFYSVGIGQISSEVPQNLSASRPQDRQFILSSKKLLLSDSGFYLCAWSPLREKLFFGSGTQLSVL.

The rearrangement links TRBV5-6 to TRBJ2-2, with D unresolved. V gave up 1 base and J gave up 7 bases, with 5 bases separating them. Germline lookup yields CDR1 SGHDT and CDR2 YYEEEE. The CDR3 totals 12 residues. CDR3 region: CASSLRVGELFF. CDR3 coding DNA: TGTGCCAGCAGCTTGCGTGTCGGGGAGCTGTTTTTT.

The rearrangement uses TRBV6-5 and TRBJ2-5, with D perhaps matching TRBD2 (6 bases). The V gene's germline CDR1 is MNHEY and CDR2 SVGAGI. The CDR3 consists of 15 residues. V lost 6 bases and J 1 base, leaving 15 bases between the germline ends. The CDR3 loop is CASRDGEAFQETQYF. The DNA of the CDR3 is TGTGCCAGCAGAGACGGGGAGGCATTCCAAGAGACCCAGTACTTC.

This clone was detected only once. The chain recombines TRBV12-3 or TRBV12-4 with TRBJ2-5, with D possibly being TRBD1 (5 bases). This CDR3 has 12 amino acids. Trimming took off 3 bases at V and 10 bases at J, with 12 bases between the two ends. CDR3 residues: CASSFPQGVQYF. The DNA of the CDR3 is TGTGCCAGCAGTTTTCCCCAAGGGGTCCAGTACTTC.

The chain joins TRBV5-1 to TRBJ1-1; D might be TRBD1 (6 bases). The ends were cut back, 4 bases at V and 1 base at J, with 14 bases in the middle. Germline values: CDR1 SGHRS, CDR2 YFSETQ. The length of the CDR3 is 15 residues. CDR3 protein: CASSAMDSSNTEAFF. The CDR3 nucleotides read TGCGCCAGCAGCGCGATGGACAGTTCGAACACTGAAGCTTTCTTT.